The T cell receptor (beta chain) described here comes from a study of neurological immune-mediated disorders. About the research overall: Of around 35 multiple sclerosis patients, some 31 were relapsing-remitting and 3 secondary progressive. Study-wide findings and caveats: Expanded clones shared no identical CDR3 amino acid sequences across subjects, which suggested private TCR-beta repertoires in all groups. One related-CDR3 cluster, identified by phylogenetic grouping, held the repertoires of 18 of 34 multiple sclerosis patients and was a possible signature.

This clonotype has a count of ten or more. Antigen: not known. The CDR3 totals 15 residues. The ends lost 1 base at V and 1 base at J; junction bases unmatched: 2. Germline V CDR1 and CDR2: LGHDT, YNNKEL (reference sequence). Synthesis of cDNA was accomplished via 5'RACE employing 10-nucleotide random UMIs. Each CDR3 protein is one row after TCRdb ran MiXCR on the 5' RACE reads. The sample holds approximately 60,000 distinct CDR3 sequences; around 3.4% are singletons and the top ten take under 4%. This chain connects TRBV3-1 to TRBJ2-3; 7 bases are a match to TRBD2. Sequencing used PBMCs. This TCR was recovered from a woman aged 25-40 years with multiple sclerosis. DNA of the CDR3: TGTGCCAGCAGCCAAGGAACTAGCGGCACAGATACGCAGTATTTT. Protein product: CASSQGTSGTDTQYF.